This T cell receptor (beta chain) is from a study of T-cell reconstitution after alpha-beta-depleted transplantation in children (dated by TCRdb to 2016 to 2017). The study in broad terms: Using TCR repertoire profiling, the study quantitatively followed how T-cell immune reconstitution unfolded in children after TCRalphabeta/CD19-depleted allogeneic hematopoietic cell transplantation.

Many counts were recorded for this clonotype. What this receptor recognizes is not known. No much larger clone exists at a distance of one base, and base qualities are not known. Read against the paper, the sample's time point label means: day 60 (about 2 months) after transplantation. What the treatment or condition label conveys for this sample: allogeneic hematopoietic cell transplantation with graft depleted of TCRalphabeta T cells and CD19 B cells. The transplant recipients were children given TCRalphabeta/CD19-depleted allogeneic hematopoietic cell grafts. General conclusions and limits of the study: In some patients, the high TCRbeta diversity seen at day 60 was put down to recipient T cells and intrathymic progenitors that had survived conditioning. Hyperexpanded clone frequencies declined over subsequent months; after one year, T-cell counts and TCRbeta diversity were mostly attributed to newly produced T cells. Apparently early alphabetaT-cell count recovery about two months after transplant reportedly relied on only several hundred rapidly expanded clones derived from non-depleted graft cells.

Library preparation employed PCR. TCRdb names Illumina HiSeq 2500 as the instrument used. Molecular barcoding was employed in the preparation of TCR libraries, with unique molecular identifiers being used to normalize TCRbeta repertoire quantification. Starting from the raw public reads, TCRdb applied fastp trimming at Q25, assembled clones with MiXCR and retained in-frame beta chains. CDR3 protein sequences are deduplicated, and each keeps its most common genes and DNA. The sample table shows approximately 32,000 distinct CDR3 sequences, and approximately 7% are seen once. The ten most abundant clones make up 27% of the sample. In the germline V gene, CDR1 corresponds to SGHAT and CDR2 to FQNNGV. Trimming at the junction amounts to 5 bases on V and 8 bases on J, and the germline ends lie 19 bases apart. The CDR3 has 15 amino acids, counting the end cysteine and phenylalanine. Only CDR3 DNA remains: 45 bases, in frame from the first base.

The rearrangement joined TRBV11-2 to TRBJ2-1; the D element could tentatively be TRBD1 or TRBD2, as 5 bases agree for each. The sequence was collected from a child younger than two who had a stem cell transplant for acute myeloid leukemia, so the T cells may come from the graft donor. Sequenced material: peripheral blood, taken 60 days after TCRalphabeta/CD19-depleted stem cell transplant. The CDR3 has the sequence CASSPRGVPLDEQFF. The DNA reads TGTGCCAGCAGCCCCCGAGGGGTCCCGTTGGATGAGCAGTTCTTC.